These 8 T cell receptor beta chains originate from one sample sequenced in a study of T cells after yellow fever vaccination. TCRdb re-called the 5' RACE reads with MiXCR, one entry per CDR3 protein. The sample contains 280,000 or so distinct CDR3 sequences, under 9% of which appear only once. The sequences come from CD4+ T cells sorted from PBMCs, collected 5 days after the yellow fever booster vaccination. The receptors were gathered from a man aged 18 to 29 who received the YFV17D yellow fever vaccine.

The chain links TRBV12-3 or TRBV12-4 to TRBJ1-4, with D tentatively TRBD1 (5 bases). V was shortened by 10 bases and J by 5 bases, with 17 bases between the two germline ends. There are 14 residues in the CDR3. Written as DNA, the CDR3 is TGTGCCACAGCTGACAGTAACGCGAATGAAAAACTGTTTTTT. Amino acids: CATADSNANEKLFF.

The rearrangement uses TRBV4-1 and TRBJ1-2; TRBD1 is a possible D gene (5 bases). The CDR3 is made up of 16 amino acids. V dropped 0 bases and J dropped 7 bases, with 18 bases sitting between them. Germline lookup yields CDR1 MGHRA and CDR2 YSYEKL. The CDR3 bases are TGCGCCAGCAGCCAAGATTTCGGCAGGGAGGCGGGTGGCTACACCTTC. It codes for CASSQDFGREAGGYTF.

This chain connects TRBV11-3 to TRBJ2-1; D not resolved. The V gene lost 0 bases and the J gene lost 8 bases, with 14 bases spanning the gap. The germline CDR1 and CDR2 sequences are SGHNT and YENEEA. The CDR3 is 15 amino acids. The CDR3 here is CASSLDGPSVDEQFF. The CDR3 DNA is TGTGCCAGCAGCTTAGATGGTCCCTCAGTCGATGAGCAGTTCTTC.

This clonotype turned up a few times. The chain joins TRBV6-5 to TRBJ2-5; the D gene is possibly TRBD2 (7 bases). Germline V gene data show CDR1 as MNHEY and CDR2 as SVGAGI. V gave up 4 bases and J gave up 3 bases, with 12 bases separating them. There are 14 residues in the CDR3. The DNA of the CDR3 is TGTGCCAGCAGTTCGGGGGGCCTGGAAGAGACCCAGTACTTC. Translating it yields CASSSGGLEETQYF.

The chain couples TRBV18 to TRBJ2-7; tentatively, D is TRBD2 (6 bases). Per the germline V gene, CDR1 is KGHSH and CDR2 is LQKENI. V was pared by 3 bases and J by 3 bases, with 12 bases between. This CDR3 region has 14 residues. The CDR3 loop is CASSPPGENYEQYF. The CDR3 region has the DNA TGTGCCAGCTCACCTCCGGGGGAGAACTACGAGCAGTACTTC. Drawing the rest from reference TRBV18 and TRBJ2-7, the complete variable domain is NAGVMQNPRHLVRRRGQEARLRCSPMKGHSHVYWYRQLPEEGLKFMVYLQKENIIDESGMPKERFSAEFPKEGPSILRIQQVVRGDSAAYFCASSPPGENYEQYFGPGTRLTVT.

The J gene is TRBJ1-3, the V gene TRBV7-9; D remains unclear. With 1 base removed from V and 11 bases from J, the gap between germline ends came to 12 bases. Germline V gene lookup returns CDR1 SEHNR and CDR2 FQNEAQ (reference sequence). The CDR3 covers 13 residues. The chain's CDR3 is CASSLVGRMAIYF. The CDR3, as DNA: TGTGCCAGCAGCTTAGTGGGAAGAATGGCCATATATTTT.

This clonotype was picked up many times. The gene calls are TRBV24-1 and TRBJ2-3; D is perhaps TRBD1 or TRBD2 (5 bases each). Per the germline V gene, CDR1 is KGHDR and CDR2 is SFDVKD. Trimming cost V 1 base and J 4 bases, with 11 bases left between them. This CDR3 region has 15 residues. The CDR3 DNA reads TGTGCCACCAGTGATTTCTCGGGGCCATCAGATACGCAGTATTTT. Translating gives CATSDFSGPSDTQYF.

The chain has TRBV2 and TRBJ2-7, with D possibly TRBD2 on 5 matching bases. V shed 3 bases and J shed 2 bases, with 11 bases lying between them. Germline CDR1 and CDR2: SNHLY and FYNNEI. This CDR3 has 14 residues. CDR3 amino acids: CASSDPRRAYEQYV. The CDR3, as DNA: TGTGCCAGCAGTGATCCCCGGCGGGCCTACGAGCAGTACGTC.